Below are 32 T cell receptor beta chains sequenced from a single sample in a study of T cell changes during pregnancy in multiple sclerosis. Assay used: immunoSEQ multiplex PCR; TCRdb lists only in-frame clones, some missing. The profile shows approximately 50,000 clones, approximately 90% of them singletons. The starting material was peripheral blood, obtained in the second trimester of pregnancy. All receptors derive from a female donor with multiple sclerosis, enrolled in a pregnancy study.

The V gene is TRBV29-1, the J gene TRBJ2-7; D is unresolved. V lost 4 bases and J lost 0, with 7 bases in between. CDR1 SQVTM and CDR2 ANQGSEA come from the germline V gene. The CDR3 spans 12 residues. CDR3: CSVVRSSYEQYF. CDR3 DNA: TGCAGCGTTGTACGGAGCTCCTACGAGCAGTACTTC.

The rearrangement links TRBV11-2 to TRBJ2-3; 7 nucleotides line up with TRBD2. CDR1 SGHAT and CDR2 FQNNGV come from the germline V gene. The CDR3 runs to 15 residues. After removal of 4 bases from V and 2 bases from J, the junction contained 6 bases not matched to a gene. The CDR3, as DNA: TGTGCCAGCAGCTCCGAGCGGGGCCACACAGATACGCAGTATTTT. This sequence encodes CASSSERGHTDTQYF.

The rearrangement links TRBV25-1 to TRBJ1-2, with 10 positions matching TRBD1. With V trimmed by 9 bases and J by 4 bases, 5 bases remained unmatched. Germline values: CDR1 MGHDK, CDR2 SYGVNS. This CDR3 has 13 amino acids. In DNA, the CDR3 is TGTGCCAGTCGACAGGGGGCAATCTATGGCTACACCTTC. It codes for CASRQGAIYGYTF.

The table lists this clone with a count of one. CDR3 amino acids: CASSEVQGNTEAFF. CDR3 in DNA: TGCGCCAGCAGCGAAGTGCAGGGAAACACTGAAGCTTTCTTT. This sequence joins TRBV5-1 and TRBJ1-1; D might be TRBD1 (5 bases). The CDR3 extends over 14 amino acids. CDR1 is SGHRS and CDR2 is YFSETQ in the germline V gene. V was pared by 4 bases and J by 2 bases, with 12 bases between. Variable domain in full (rest from reference TRBV5-1 and TRBJ1-1): KAGVTQTPRYLIKTRGQQVTLSCSPISGHRSVSWYQQTPGQGLQFLFEYFSETQRNKGNFPGRFSGRQFSNSRSEMNVSTLELGDSALYLCASSEVQGNTEAFFGQGTRLTVV.

This clone turned up a few times. The chain recombines TRBV6-4 with TRBJ2-2; 7 positions match TRBD2. V trimming: 2 bases; J trimming: 3 bases; junction bases outside the gene matches: 0. CDR1 and CDR2 from the germline V gene are MRHNA and SNTAGT. This CDR3 is built from 14 residues. CDR3 coding DNA: TGTGCCAGCAGTGACAGCGGGGACACCGGGGAGCTGTTTTTT. Residues: CASSDSGDTGELFF.

This rearrangement joins TRBV5-6 to TRBJ1-2; D might be TRBD1 (6 bases). The CDR3 sequence is 14 residues long. Germline assignment: CDR1 SGHDT and CDR2 YYEEEE. Trimming took off 2 bases at V and 4 bases at J, with 12 bases between the two ends. The CDR3 nucleotides read TGTGCCAGCAGCTTCGCAGGGGCTTCCTATGGCTACACCTTC. It translates to CASSFAGASYGYTF.

The chain couples TRBV14 to TRBJ1-4; the D is unclear. The V gene's germline CDR1 is SGHDN and CDR2 FVKESK. This CDR3 spans 13 amino acids. Trimming stripped 5 bases from V and 10 bases from J, with 14 bases between. The CDR3 sequence: CASSIQEAGKLFF. The CDR3, as DNA: TGTGCCAGCAGCATCCAGGAGGCAGGAAAACTGTTTTTT.

The CDR3 loop is CASSIGQGAQPQHF. Written as DNA, the CDR3 is TGTGCCAGTAGTATCGGACAGGGGGCTCAGCCCCAGCATTTT. V and J are TRBV19 and TRBJ1-5; 11 nucleotides match TRBD1. Germline assignment: CDR1 LNHDA and CDR2 SQIVND (reference sequence). The V segment lost 3 bases and the J segment 6 bases; nucleotides outside the gene matches: 1. The CDR3 is 14 residues long. The entire variable domain, with the rest obtained from reference TRBV19 and TRBJ1-5, is as follows: DGGITQSPKYLFRKEGQNVTLSCEQNLNHDAMYWYRQDPGQGLRLIYYSQIVNDFQKGDIAEGYSVSREKKESFPLTVTSAQKNPTAFYLCASSIGQGAQPQHFGDGTRLSIL.

There are many counts of this clone. The chain carries TRBV27 and TRBJ2-2; weak D call: TRBD1 (5 bases). V was pared by 6 bases and J by 1 base, with 9 bases between. The germline CDR1 and CDR2 sequences are MNHEY and SMNVEV (reference sequence). The CDR3 runs 14 residues. The CDR3 spells CASRGHRNTGELFF. The CDR3 region has the DNA TGTGCCAGCAGGGGGCACCGGAACACCGGGGAGCTGTTTTTT.

J is TRBJ1-2 and V is TRBV5-1; 10 nucleotides agree with TRBD1. Trimming took 4 bases from V and 5 from J; bases not matched to a gene: 8. Germline V gives CDR1 SGHRS, CDR2 YFSETQ. The length of the CDR3 is 15 residues. The CDR3 loop is CASSQGQGRAYGYTF. The CDR3 DNA reads as TGCGCCAGCAGCCAGGGACAGGGGAGGGCTTATGGCTACACCTTC.

The chain's CDR3 is CASRGSPNQPQHF. The CDR3 bases are TGTGCCAGTCGGGGGTCCCCTAATCAGCCCCAGCATTTT. J is TRBJ1-5 and V is TRBV2, with D perhaps TRBD1 (5 bases). This CDR3 is built from 13 residues. Germline V gene lookup returns CDR1 SNHLY and CDR2 FYNNEI. The V gene lost 9 bases and the J gene lost 4 bases, with 13 bases spanning the gap. The full variable domain, its missing parts supplied by reference TRBV2 and TRBJ1-5, is EPEVTQTPSHQVTQMGQEVILRCVPISNHLYFYWYRQILGQKVEFLVSFYNNEISEKSEIFDDQFSVERPDGSNFTLKIRSTKLEDSAMYFCASRGSPNQPQHFGDGTRLSIL.

The rearrangement links TRBV28 to TRBJ2-7; 11 bases align to TRBD1. The CDR3 has 17 residues. Trimming removed 8 bases from V and 0 bases from J; junction bases left unmatched: 12. Germline loops: CDR1 MDHEN, CDR2 SYDVKM. The CDR3 nucleotides are TGTGCCAGCTTGTCTACAACCGGGACAGGGGGCTCCTACGAGCAGTACTTC. It translates to CASLSTTGTGGSYEQYF.

J is TRBJ2-7 and V is TRBV6-1, with D possibly matching TRBD1 (6 bases). V shed 7 bases and J shed 5 bases, with 18 bases lying between them. Germline assignment: CDR1 MNHNS and CDR2 SASEGT. The CDR3 covers 14 residues. In nucleotides, the CDR3 is TGTGCCAGCACCGTCCCAGGGGCCCCCAACGAGCAGTACTTC. Protein sequence: CASTVPGAPNEQYF.

This chain connects TRBV10-3 to TRBJ2-3; no clear D. Per the germline V gene, CDR1 is ENHRY and CDR2 is SYGVKD. V lost 0 bases, J lost 2 bases, and 12 bases lay in between. The CDR3 loop spans 16 amino acids. The CDR3 DNA is TGTGCCATCAGTGAGTCGTCGAGGAGCCTCACAGATACGCAGTATTTT. Residues: CAISESSRSLTDTQYF.

The J gene is TRBJ1-6, the V gene TRBV5-1; tentative D call: TRBD1 (5 bases). V lost 3 bases and J lost 9, with 13 bases in between. The germline V gene has CDR1 SGHRS and CDR2 YFSETQ. CDR3 length equals 14 residues. DNA for the CDR3: TGCGCCAGCAGCTGGGGCGGAGGGACTTCACCCCTCCACTTT. Its protein product is CASSWGGGTSPLHF.

CDR3 DNA: TGCGCCAGCAGGGGGGACAGGGATGCCTACGAGCAGTACTTC. Amino acids: CASRGDRDAYEQYF. The J gene is TRBJ2-7, the V gene TRBV5-1; 9 bases fit TRBD1. V lost 5 bases and J lost 2; bases outside the gene matches: 5. This CDR3 region has 14 residues. Germline CDR1 reads SGHRS; CDR2 reads YFSETQ.

The chain carries TRBV29-1 and TRBJ2-3; TRBD1 matches 9 bases. CDR1 is SQVTM and CDR2 is ANQGSEA in the germline V gene. The CDR3 contains 16 residues. With V trimmed by 7 bases and J by 0 bases, 11 bases remained unmatched. For the CDR3, the DNA is TGCAGCGGTGTCCCGGGACAGGGACCAAGCACAGATACGCAGTATTTT. Protein: CSGVPGQGPSTDTQYF.

The chain recombines TRBV6-4 with TRBJ1-1; the D gene is possibly TRBD1 (6 bases). V was cut by 5 bases and J by 6 bases, with 16 bases left in between. CDR3 length: 14 residues. Germline values: CDR1 MRHNA, CDR2 SNTAGT. The CDR3 DNA follows: TGTGCCAGCAGTCCCCGGGGGGGCAGGGCTGAAGCTTTCTTT. Amino acid sequence: CASSPRGGRAEAFF.

This clone appeared a few times. The chain recombines TRBV7-8 with TRBJ1-2; 8 bases are shared with TRBD1. Germline V gene sequence: CDR1 SGHVS, CDR2 FQNEAQ. This CDR3 has 16 amino acids. V trimming: 5 bases; J trimming: 7 bases; junction bases outside the gene matches: 15. Written as DNA, the CDR3 is TGTGCCAGCAGCCCTCGGACAGGGAGGCTTAGCGGTGGCTACACCTTC. This sequence encodes CASSPRTGRLSGGYTF.

V and J are TRBV5-8 and TRBJ2-3, with 9 bases aligning to TRBD1. The length of the CDR3 is 14 residues. The germline V gene encodes CDR1 SGHTS and CDR2 YDEGEE. Trimming removed 4 bases from V and 7 bases from J; junction bases left unmatched: 7. The CDR3 is CASSLGQGTNTQYF. CDR3 in DNA: TGTGCCAGCAGCCTAGGACAGGGGACGAATACGCAGTATTTT.

This clone was picked up one time. This chain links TRBV18 with TRBJ1-2, with D unclear. Germline CDR1 and CDR2: KGHSH and LQKENI. The V end was cut by 3 bases, the J end by 4 bases, with 12 bases between. CDR3 size: 14 residues. The CDR3 DNA reads TGTGCCAGCTCACCTGAGCTACGGTCCTATGGCTACACCTTC. Amino acids: CASSPELRSYGYTF. Variable domain in full (rest from reference TRBV18 and TRBJ1-2): NAGVMQNPRHLVRRRGQEARLRCSPMKGHSHVYWYRQLPEEGLKFMVYLQKENIIDESGMPKERFSAEFPKEGPSILRIQQVVRGDSAAYFCASSPELRSYGYTFGSGTRLTVV.

With regard to this clone: The junction departs from the called germline gene at one end, perhaps through a read error. The genes are TRBV7-7 and TRBJ2-5; D tentatively reads TRBD1 or TRBD2 (5 bases each). The CDR3 is 15 amino acids. Germline CDR1 reads SSHAT; CDR2 reads FNYEAQ (reference sequence). The CDR3 sequence: CASSLEGLPRETQYF. For the CDR3, the DNA is TGTGCTAGCAGCTTAGAGGGGTTGCCAAGAGAGACCCAGTACTTC.

The chain employs TRBV6-6 and TRBJ2-3; 8 nucleotides match TRBD2. Germline-derived CDR1 and CDR2 are MNHNY and SVGAGI (reference sequence). CDR3 size: 16 residues. V shed 2 bases and J 0 bases; nucleotides not matched to a gene: 4. The CDR3 DNA is TGTGCCAGCAGTTACCTTAGCGGGGAAAGCACAGATACGCAGTATTTT. Its translation: CASSYLSGESTDTQYF.

This chain connects TRBV6-6 to TRBJ1-3; perhaps TRBD1 as D (5 bases). This CDR3 has 13 residues. The V gene's germline CDR1 is MNHNY and CDR2 SVGAGI (reference sequence). V dropped 5 bases and J dropped 0 bases, with 5 bases sitting between them. DNA for the CDR3: TGTGCCAGCAGTCAGGGCTCTGGAAACACCATATATTTT. Encoded protein: CASSQGSGNTIYF.

The J gene is TRBJ1-5, the V gene TRBV12-1. TRBV12-1 is termed a pseudogene. This CDR3 region has 17 residues. CDR3 DNA: TGTGCCAGCAGCCCGCCGGGCGGGGGGAACTTGTATCAGCCCCAGCATTTT. Its translation is CASSPPGGGNLYQPQHF.

The chain couples TRBV7-9 to TRBJ1-3; D is undetermined. Germline lookup yields CDR1 SEHNR and CDR2 FQNEAQ (reference sequence). There are 14 residues in the CDR3. V lost 1 base to trimming and J lost 7 bases, with 11 bases between them. The CDR3: CASSLGQVANTIYF. The CDR3 bases are TGTGCCAGCAGCTTAGGGCAGGTCGCGAACACCATATATTTT.

The chain recombines TRBV9 with TRBJ2-2, with a possible D match to TRBD2 (5 bases). V dropped 4 bases and J dropped 6 bases, with 19 bases sitting between them. CDR3 size: 16 residues. The germline CDR1 and CDR2 sequences are SGDLS and YYNGEE. CDR3 DNA sequence: TGTGCCAGCAGCACCGGGGAGATTGAGTATTCCGGGGAGCTGTTTTTT. Its translation is CASSTGEIEYSGELFF.

This chain links TRBV4-1 with TRBJ1-2; 7 bases match TRBD1. The germline gives CDR1 MGHRA, CDR2 YSYEKL. This CDR3 contains 15 residues. With 3 bases clipped from V and 4 bases from J, the junction kept 8 bases outside the gene matches. The CDR3 DNA is TGCGCCAGCAGCCAGGTACAGGGGCTGGGCTATGGCTACACCTTC. The encoded protein is CASSQVQGLGYGYTF.

This clone was seen only once. V gene TRBV11-2 combines with J gene TRBJ1-2; possibly TRBD1 for D (5 bases). The length of the CDR3 is 16 residues. In germline, CDR1 is SGHAT, CDR2 FQNNGV. Trimming stripped 6 bases from V and 4 bases from J, with 21 bases between. CDR3 sequence (DNA): TGTGCCAGCAGTTCCCCCCGGGACGGAGGGGTCTATGGCTACACCTTC. Translating it yields CASSSPRDGGVYGYTF.

The chain carries TRBV4-3 and TRBJ2-1; perhaps TRBD2 as D (7 bases). V was cut by 0 bases and J by 2 bases, with 14 bases left in between. This CDR3 is built from 17 residues. CDR1 and CDR2 (germline): LGHNA, YSLEER. This chain's CDR3 is CASSQDMRGPAYNEQFF. Written as DNA, the CDR3 is TGCGCCAGCAGCCAAGATATGCGGGGGCCCGCCTACAATGAGCAGTTCTTC.

This chain uses TRBV29-1 with TRBJ2-7, with 8 bases lining up with TRBD1. The CDR3 has 14 amino acids. V lost 7 bases and J lost 5; bases outside the gene matches: 13. Germline V lookup: CDR1 SQVTM, CDR2 ANQGSEA. The CDR3 DNA reads TGCAGCGCCGCCCGGGACAGGTTAGCCCACGAGCAGTACTTC. It is translated as CSAARDRLAHEQYF.

The CDR3 nucleotides are TGCGCCAGCAGCCCTTTGGGACAGGGGGCGAGTCAGCCCCAGCATTTT. Amino acids: CASSPLGQGASQPQHF. J is TRBJ1-5 and V is TRBV4-1; 12 bases line up with TRBD1. Trimming at V came to 4 bases and at J to 6 bases, leaving 7 bases not matched to a gene. The CDR3 is made up of 16 amino acids. CDR1 and CDR2 (germline): MGHRA, YSYEKL.